Presented here are 30 T cell receptor beta chains from one specimen sequenced in a study of blood T cell repertoires in COVID-19. TCRdb's copy holds only in-frame clones and misses some; the assay was immunoSEQ multiplex PCR. The sample gives roughly 250,000 clones, 70% to 90% of which show up once; under 2.5% is in the top ten. Source material: peripheral blood. The receptor set was obtained from a woman aged 40 to 50 who had recovered from COVID-19.

The rearrangement uses TRBV5-5 and TRBJ1-2, with 7 positions matching TRBD1. Germline CDR1 is SGHKS and CDR2 is YYEKEE (reference sequence). V was clipped by 2 bases and J by 0 bases; unmatched bases: 1. CDR3 length: 14 residues. The CDR3 coding sequence is TGTGCCAGCAGCTTTGGGACAGCTAACTATGGCTACACCTTC. This encodes CASSFGTANYGYTF.

V usage is TRBV14 and J usage is TRBJ2-5, with D maybe TRBD2 (6 bases). CDR3 length equals 17 residues. Germline CDR1 SGHDN, CDR2 FVKESK. The V and J ends lost 0 bases and 1 base respectively, with 15 bases between them. The CDR3 DNA reads as TGTGCCAGCAGCCAAGATGGGGAGGTACCTATCCAAGAGACCCAGTACTTC. The encoded protein is CASSQDGEVPIQETQYF. The complete variable domain, with remaining parts taken from reference TRBV14 and TRBJ2-5, reads EAGVTQFPSHSVIEKGQTVTLRCDPISGHDNLYWYRRVMGKEIKFLLHFVKESKQDESGMPNNRFLAERTGGTYSTLKVQPAELEDSGVYFCASSQDGEVPIQETQYFGPGTRLLVL.

The rearrangement uses TRBV18 and TRBJ1-1; a weak D match, TRBD1 (6 bases). The CDR3 consists of 14 residues. Germline CDR1 KGHSH, CDR2 LQKENI. The germline V and J ends were trimmed by 3 bases and 3 bases, with 11 bases remaining between them. In DNA, the CDR3 is TGTGCCAGCTCACCGGGCAGGGGTCACACTGAAGCTTTCTTT. Translated: CASSPGRGHTEAFF.

Written as DNA, the CDR3 is TGCGCCAGCAGCCAAGGTCAGGGTAGATCCTACGAGCAGTACTTC. Protein product: CASSQGQGRSYEQYF. The rearrangement links TRBV4-1 to TRBJ2-7, with a weak D call TRBD1 (5 bases). The germline V gene encodes CDR1 MGHRA and CDR2 YSYEKL. V dropped 1 base and J dropped 1 base, with 11 bases sitting between them. This CDR3 has 15 amino acids.

The gene calls are TRBV5-1 and TRBJ2-2; no firm D call. Germline V lookup: CDR1 SGHRS, CDR2 YFSETQ. The CDR3 totals 16 residues. Trimming pared 7 bases from V and 1 base from J, leaving 17 bases between. The DNA for the CDR3 is TGCGCCAGCCGTGCCCTAGGTTCCGAGAACACCGGGGAGCTGTTTTTT. Translated, it gives CASRALGSENTGELFF. Full variable domain (missing parts from reference TRBV5-1 and TRBJ2-2): KAGVTQTPRYLIKTRGQQVTLSCSPISGHRSVSWYQQTPGQGLQFLFEYFSETQRNKGNFPGRFSGRQFSNSRSEMNVSTLELGDSALYLCASRALGSENTGELFFGEGSRLTVL.

The gene calls are TRBV5-5 and TRBJ2-7; D call uncertain. The V gene's germline CDR1 is SGHKS and CDR2 YYEKEE (reference sequence). Trimming left V 3 bases short and J 5 bases short, with 12 bases between. CDR3 length: 13 amino acids. DNA for the CDR3: TGTGCCAGCAGCTATGGCCCTCAGAACGAGCAGTACTTC. It translates to CASSYGPQNEQYF.

The V gene is TRBV19, the J gene TRBJ1-1, with 7 nucleotides matching TRBD1. The germline V gene encodes CDR1 LNHDA and CDR2 SQIVND (reference sequence). CDR3 length: 14 amino acids. J gave up 0 bases and V 9 bases, and 7 bases lay outside the gene matches. CDR3 DNA sequence: TGTGCCAGCCGACAGGGACAGTTGAACACTGAAGCTTTCTTT. This translates into CASRQGQLNTEAFF.

Points on this clone: The same CDR3 is also encoded by other DNA sequences in this sample. The genes are TRBV19 and TRBJ2-7; TRBD1 matches 9 bases. The length of the CDR3 is 15 residues. V lost 1 base, J lost 1 base, and 2 bases stayed unmatched. The V gene's germline CDR1 is LNHDA and CDR2 SQIVND (reference sequence). The CDR3 DNA reads as TGTGCCAGTAGTATAGGTGGGACAGGGTCCTACGAGCAGTACTTC. This codes for CASSIGGTGSYEQYF.

This chain connects TRBV9 to TRBJ2-3; TRBD2 agrees at 16 bases. The CDR3 totals 17 residues. Germline CDR1 is SGDLS and CDR2 is YYNGEE. V dropped 1 base and J dropped 4; count of bases not matched to a gene: 3. As DNA, the CDR3 is TGTGCCAGCAGCGTATCGGGACTAGCGGGAGGGCCAGATACGCAGTATTTT. Encoded protein: CASSVSGLAGGPDTQYF.

The chain employs TRBV28 and TRBJ2-5; tentatively, D is TRBD1 (6 bases). Germline loops: CDR1 MDHEN, CDR2 SYDVKM. This CDR3 spans 15 amino acids. V was pared by 3 bases and J by 7 bases, with 18 bases between. The CDR3 sequence is CASSFTGTPVLTQYF. DNA for the CDR3: TGTGCCAGCAGTTTCACGGGGACACCGGTTTTGACCCAGTACTTC.

The chain has TRBV28 and TRBJ2-1; tentative D call: TRBD1 (6 bases). Germline V CDR1 and CDR2: MDHEN, SYDVKM. The CDR3 runs to 13 residues. V lost 3 bases and J 7 bases, leaving 10 bases between the germline ends. CDR3 bases: TGTGCCAGCAGTTTCCTTACAGGGAATGAGCAGTTCTTC. This gives the protein CASSFLTGNEQFF.

The chain recombines TRBV19 with TRBJ1-6; TRBD1 might be the D (6 bases). Trimming left V 6 bases short and J 4 bases short, with 10 bases between. The CDR3 runs to 14 residues. Germline V gene lookup returns CDR1 LNHDA and CDR2 SQIVND (reference sequence). The CDR3 DNA is TGTGCCAGTAGAGGGGGATTTTATAATTCACCCCTCCACTTT. It specifies CASRGGFYNSPLHF.

This rearrangement joins TRBV19 to TRBJ2-7, with D maybe TRBD2 (6 bases). This CDR3 has 14 residues. The V gene lost 1 base and the J gene lost 3 bases, with 10 bases spanning the gap. Germline V gene lookup returns CDR1 LNHDA and CDR2 SQIVND (reference sequence). The DNA for the CDR3 is TGTGCCAGTAGTATAGTAGCGGACAACTACGAGCAGTACTTC. This codes for CASSIVADNYEQYF.

V is TRBV3-1 (or the pseudogene TRBV3-2) and J is TRBJ1-2; D is possibly TRBD1 (5 bases). Germline V gene data show CDR1 as LGHDT and CDR2 as YNNKEL (reference sequence). Trimming cost V 6 bases and J 4 bases, with 15 bases left between them. The CDR3 covers 14 residues. This CDR3 reads CASRGPGPSYGYTF. The CDR3 DNA reads TGTGCCAGCAGGGGGCCAGGACCCTCCTATGGCTACACCTTC.

A single count supports this clone. The chain recombines TRBV30 with TRBJ1-5, with 9 bases that match TRBD1. The CDR3 totals 13 residues. The germline gives CDR1 GTSNPN, CDR2 SVGIG (reference sequence). Trimming removed 3 bases from V and 10 bases from J; junction bases left unmatched: 7. In DNA, the CDR3 is TGTGCCTGGAGCCTGGGACAGGGTCTTCCCCAGCATTTT. Protein sequence: CAWSLGQGLPQHF.

This chain joins TRBV4-2 and TRBJ2-6; 14 bases fit TRBD2. The V segment lost 4 bases and the J segment 0 bases; nucleotides outside the gene matches: 8. The CDR3 runs 20 residues. From germline, CDR1 is LGHNA and CDR2 YNFKEQ. CDR3 residues: CASSPGTSGSLRSGANVLTF. CDR3 sequence (DNA): TGTGCCAGCAGCCCCGGGACTAGCGGGAGTCTCCGCTCTGGGGCCAACGTCCTGACTTTC.

The genes are TRBV4-3 and TRBJ2-7; TRBD1 matches 9 bases. This CDR3 spans 15 amino acids. Germline trimming cut 0 bases from V and 6 bases from J; bases unmatched to any gene: 6. In germline, CDR1 is LGHNA, CDR2 YSLEER. This CDR3 is CASSQEGTGMVEQYF. The CDR3 DNA reads TGCGCCAGCAGCCAAGAAGGGACAGGGATGGTCGAGCAGTACTTC.

The genes are TRBV12-5 and TRBJ1-1, with TRBD1 matching 9 bases. Trimming at V came to 6 bases and at J to 2 bases, leaving 4 bases not matched to a gene. The CDR3 consists of 14 residues. Looked up from germline, CDR1 is LGHNT and CDR2 is FRNRAP. The CDR3 here is CASGVTGGNTEAFF. CDR3 DNA sequence: TGTGCTAGTGGGGTGACAGGGGGTAACACTGAAGCTTTCTTT. Full variable domain (remainder filled in from reference TRBV12-5 and TRBJ1-1): DARVTQTPRHKVTEMGQEVTMRCQPILGHNTVFWYRQTMMQGLELLAYFRNRAPLDDSGMPKDRFSAEMPDATLATLKIQPSEPRDSAVYFCASGVTGGNTEAFFGQGTRLTVV.

This sequence joins TRBV10-3 and TRBJ2-7; 7 bases line up with TRBD1. This CDR3 has 13 residues. The ends lost 4 bases at V and 3 bases at J; junction bases unmatched: 3. CDR1 and CDR2 from the germline V gene are ENHRY and SYGVKD. The CDR3 loop reads CAISVGQNYEQYF. As DNA, the CDR3 is TGTGCCATCAGTGTGGGACAGAACTACGAGCAGTACTTC.

This chain connects TRBV4-3 to TRBJ2-2; D call uncertain. From germline, CDR1 is LGHNA and CDR2 YSLEER. This CDR3 has 18 amino acids. V was shortened by 1 base and J by 0 bases, with 15 bases between the two germline ends. Here the CDR3 reads CASSQVILGSANTGELFF. The CDR3 coding sequence is TGCGCCAGCAGCCAAGTAATATTGGGCAGTGCGAACACCGGGGAGCTGTTTTTT.

V is TRBV28 and J is TRBJ2-4; D is possibly TRBD2 (6 bases). The V and J ends lost 7 bases and 1 base respectively, with 11 bases between them. CDR3 length: 14 residues. CDR1 and CDR2 (germline): MDHEN, SYDVKM. CDR3 region: CASTDRGAKNIQYF. The CDR3 DNA follows: TGTGCCAGCACGGATCGGGGGGCCAAAAACATTCAGTACTTC.

The chain is built from TRBV19 and TRBJ2-7; D is possibly TRBD1 (6 bases). The V gene lost 5 bases and the J gene lost 7 bases, with 18 bases spanning the gap. The CDR3 extends over 14 amino acids. Germline loops: CDR1 LNHDA, CDR2 SQIVND (reference sequence). This CDR3 is CASSFNRAPWEQYF. In DNA, the CDR3 is TGTGCCAGTAGTTTTAACAGGGCTCCCTGGGAGCAGTACTTC.

CDR3 DNA: TGTGCCAGCAGCCAAGGCCAGGGACAGGGAGAGTACGAGCAGTACTTC. It translates to CASSQGQGQGEYEQYF. This chain joins TRBV4-2 and TRBJ2-7; 9 nucleotides match TRBD1. Germline values: CDR1 LGHNA, CDR2 YNFKEQ. After removal of 1 base from V and 4 bases from J, the junction contained 8 bases not matched to a gene. This CDR3 comprises 16 residues.

The chain employs TRBV6-2 or TRBV6-3 and TRBJ1-5, with 12 nucleotides matching TRBD1. Losses at the gene ends were 6 bases for V and 7 bases for J; bases not matched to a gene: 10. The CDR3 consists of 16 residues. Germline values: CDR1 MNHEY, CDR2 SVGEGT. The CDR3 coding sequence is TGTGCCAGCAGCCACTCGGGACAGGGGGCTAGCCAGCCCCAGCATTTT. Translating gives CASSHSGQGASQPQHF.

V is TRBV6-5 and J is TRBJ1-2; no firm D call. Germline CDR1 MNHEY, CDR2 SVGAGI. The CDR3 covers 14 residues. Trimming took off 5 bases at V and 4 bases at J, with 14 bases between the two ends. The CDR3 here is CASSPVEGLYGYTF. For the CDR3, the DNA is TGTGCCAGCAGTCCCGTGGAGGGCCTCTATGGCTACACCTTC.

The V call is TRBV6-4, the J call TRBJ2-1; 10 positions agree with TRBD2. Germline assignment: CDR1 MRHNA and CDR2 SNTAGT. V lost 5 bases, J lost 6 bases, and 10 bases stayed unmatched. The CDR3 loop spans 16 amino acids. The CDR3 region is CASSRGSGRPPNEQFF. The CDR3 region has the DNA TGTGCCAGCAGTCGGGGTAGCGGGAGGCCCCCCAATGAGCAGTTCTTC.

The J gene is TRBJ2-7, the V gene TRBV28, with D unclear. Germline V gives CDR1 MDHEN, CDR2 SYDVKM. The V gene lost 2 bases and the J gene lost 1 base, with 9 bases spanning the gap. The CDR3 runs 14 residues. This chain's CDR3 is CASSLATVSYEQYF. In nucleotides, the CDR3 is TGTGCCAGCAGTTTAGCCACGGTTTCCTACGAGCAGTACTTC.

The chain employs TRBV18 and TRBJ2-5; no reliable D call. The germline CDR1 and CDR2 sequences are KGHSH and LQKENI. V was trimmed by 4 bases and J by 1 base, leaving 10 bases between them. The CDR3 contains 14 residues. CDR3 in DNA: TGTGCCAGCTCACACGGGTACTTCCAAGAGACCCAGTACTTC. It encodes CASSHGYFQETQYF.

This chain links TRBV27 with TRBJ2-3; 11 nucleotides agree with TRBD2. The CDR3 is made up of 17 amino acids. V lost 4 bases to trimming and J lost 3 bases; unmatched junction nucleotides: 9. Germline CDR1 reads MNHEY; CDR2 reads SMNVEV (reference sequence). CDR3 protein: CASSWLAGGGRTDTQYF. In nucleotides, the CDR3 is TGTGCCAGCAGTTGGCTAGCGGGAGGTGGACGGACAGATACGCAGTATTTT.

V is TRBV18 and J is TRBJ2-3, with 7 bases matching TRBD1. Germline CDR1 reads KGHSH; CDR2 reads LQKENI. The CDR3 has 14 residues. V gave up 3 bases and J gave up 4 bases; unmatched junction bases: 4. This CDR3 reads CASSPDRASDTQYF. CDR3 coding DNA: TGTGCCAGCTCACCCGACAGGGCATCAGATACGCAGTATTTT.